The sequence of this T cell receptor beta chain was determined in a study of blood T cells in healthy people across ages. Study-wide results and caveats: Investigators viewed diversity estimates from one million T cells as underestimates, the study reported.

This clonotype has a single count. No antigen is known for it. Sample-barcoded 5' priming and a J-beta primer mix drove a second PCR of about 6 to 12 cycles. CDR3-containing paired-end reads numbering at least 3 million came from each sample. TCRdb recomputed calls from the 5' RACE reads with MiXCR, one row per CDR3 protein. The profile shows 600,000 to 900,000 distinct CDR3 sequences, more than 25% of them singletons. This same sample was also part of a study on T cells of mothers and their children. That paper adds: Per child, roughly 3.1 million TCR beta CDR3 reads were obtained, against over 8.5 million per mother.

This clonotype was obtained from a boy younger than 18 in good health. The sequencing input was blood.

The chain's CDR3 is CASSEWPGRGFYNEQFF. CDR3 DNA: TGTGCCAGCAGTGAATGGCCGGGCAGGGGGTTTTACAATGAGCAGTTCTTC. The V gene is TRBV25-1, the J gene TRBJ2-1, with 7 positions matching TRBD1. Per the germline V gene, CDR1 is MGHDK and CDR2 is SYGVNS. The V segment lost 1 base and the J segment 4 bases; nucleotides outside the gene matches: 10. The CDR3 length is 17 residues.